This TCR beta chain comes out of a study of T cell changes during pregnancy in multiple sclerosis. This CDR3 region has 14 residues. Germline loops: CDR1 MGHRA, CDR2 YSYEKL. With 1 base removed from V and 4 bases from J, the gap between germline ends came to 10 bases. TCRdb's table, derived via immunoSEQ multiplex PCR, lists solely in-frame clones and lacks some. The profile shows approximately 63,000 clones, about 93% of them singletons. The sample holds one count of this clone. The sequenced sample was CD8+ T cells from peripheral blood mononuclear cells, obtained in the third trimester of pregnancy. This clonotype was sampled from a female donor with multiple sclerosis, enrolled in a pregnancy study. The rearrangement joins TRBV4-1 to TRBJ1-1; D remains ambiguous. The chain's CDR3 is CASSQVRHVTEAFF. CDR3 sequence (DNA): TGCGCCAGCAGCCAAGTGAGGCACGTCACTGAAGCTTTCTTT.